The 20 T cell receptor beta chains below come from one sample, sequenced in a study of cytomegalovirus exposure and HLA in healthy donors. PCR was performed using 60 Vbeta and 13 Jbeta primers. The method was immunoSEQ multiplex PCR; TCRdb's version includes in-frame clones alone and lacks a portion of them. This table holds roughly 130,000 clones, over 50% found once. The sample taken for sequencing was PBMCs. All receptors come from a middle-aged woman in good health and CMV-seropositive.

The chain has TRBV19 and TRBJ1-4; unclear D gene. V was pared by 3 bases and J by 0 bases, with 11 bases between. The germline CDR1 and CDR2 sequences are LNHDA and SQIVND (reference sequence). The CDR3 contains 16 residues. CDR3 sequence reads: CASSISGIATNEKLFF. CDR3 DNA: TGTGCCAGTAGTATTTCGGGGATCGCAACTAATGAAAAACTGTTTTTT.

DNA for the CDR3: TGTGCCAGCAGCTTGGGTAGTTCCCAGCCCCAGCATTTT. It translates to CASSLGSSQPQHF. The gene calls are TRBV5-6 and TRBJ1-5, with D uncertain. Deletions cut 0 bases from V and 7 bases from J, with 8 bases between. This CDR3 region has 13 residues. Germline CDR1 SGHDT, CDR2 YYEEEE.

This clone is a singleton in its sample. The V and J genes are TRBV28 and TRBJ2-7, with TRBD2 matching 12 bases. The germline V gene has CDR1 MDHEN and CDR2 SYDVKM. The length of the CDR3 is 17 residues. V trimming: 6 bases; J trimming: 3 bases; junction bases outside the gene matches: 12. In DNA, the CDR3 is TGTGCCAGCAGCCTTGGGCTAGCGGGAGGGATGGGCTACGAGCAGTACTTC. Translated, it gives CASSLGLAGGMGYEQYF.

Concerning this clone: The DNA is left out, because the CDR3 cannot be placed on it with certainty; the CDR3 is given as TCRdb lists it. The chain is built from TRBV9 and TRBJ2-3; the D segment call TRBD2 is taken from the table without a DNA check. The CDR3 is made up of 15 amino acids, end residues included. The V gene's germline CDR1 is SGDLS and CDR2 YYNGEE. The CDR3 loop reads CASSVGPGSTDTQYF.

This clone was detected only a few times. The chain carries TRBV7-2 and TRBJ1-6; TRBD1 agrees at 7 bases. Germline CDR1 is SGHTA and CDR2 is FQGNSA. V lost 4 bases, J lost 7 bases, and 13 bases stayed unmatched. The CDR3 length is 17 residues. The chain's CDR3 is CASSSSRGPGENSPLHF. CDR3 coding DNA: TGTGCCAGCAGCTCCTCGAGGGGGCCGGGAGAGAATTCACCCCTCCACTTT.

This chain links TRBV6-1 with TRBJ2-7; 7 bases are a match to TRBD1. V trimming: 2 bases; J trimming: 4 bases; junction bases outside the gene matches: 5. This CDR3 comprises 14 residues. The germline CDR1 and CDR2 sequences are MNHNS and SASEGT. CDR3 loop: CASSESGQSYEQYF. Here the CDR3 DNA reads TGTGCCAGCAGTGAATCGGGACAGTCTTACGAGCAGTACTTC.

This clone has just a few counts. The J gene is TRBJ2-5, the V gene TRBV4-1; TRBD2 is a possible D gene (5 bases). V was shortened by 0 bases and J by 4 bases, with 9 bases between the two germline ends. The germline V gene has CDR1 MGHRA and CDR2 YSYEKL. The length of the CDR3 is 14 residues. This CDR3 is CASSQEGSVETQYF. The CDR3 region has the DNA TGCGCCAGCAGCCAAGAAGGGAGCGTAGAGACCCAGTACTTC.

The chain couples TRBV4-2 to TRBJ2-2; 9 nucleotides match TRBD1. Per germline, CDR1 LGHNA and CDR2 YNFKEQ. Trimming cost V 4 bases and J 5 bases; bases outside gene matches: 11. This CDR3 has 17 residues. CDR3 amino acids: CASSRPQGAQPTGELFF. CDR3 sequence (DNA): TGTGCCAGCAGCCGGCCACAGGGGGCGCAGCCTACCGGGGAGCTGTTTTTT.

This clone was seen a few times. V and J are TRBV4-1 and TRBJ1-3; 9 bases line up with TRBD1. Germline loops: CDR1 MGHRA, CDR2 YSYEKL. The CDR3 covers 16 residues. Germline trimming cut 0 bases from V and 4 bases from J; bases unmatched to any gene: 4. CDR3 nucleotides: TGCGCCAGCAGCCAAGAAGGGACAGGGTCCGGAAACACCATATATTTT. The encoded protein is CASSQEGTGSGNTIYF.

The sample holds one count of this clone. The chain couples TRBV7-9 to TRBJ2-1; maybe TRBD2 (6 bases). CDR1 and CDR2 (germline): SEHNR, FQNEAQ (reference sequence). CDR3 size: 16 residues. V gave up 7 bases and J gave up 0 bases, with 16 bases separating them. CDR3: CASTRGFPSSYNEQFF. As DNA, the CDR3 is TGTGCCAGCACTCGGGGGTTCCCTAGCTCCTACAATGAGCAGTTCTTC.

The CDR3: CASSPGTPSGANVLTF. In DNA form, the CDR3 reads TGTGCCAGCAGTCCCGGGACACCCTCTGGGGCCAACGTCCTGACTTTC. This chain links TRBV28 with TRBJ2-6; D might be TRBD1 (6 bases). In germline, CDR1 is MDHEN, CDR2 SYDVKM. The CDR3 contains 16 residues. V was pared by 5 bases and J by 0 bases, with 11 bases between. The entire variable domain, with the rest obtained from reference TRBV28 and TRBJ2-6, is as follows: DVKVTQSSRYLVKRTGEKVFLECVQDMDHENMFWYRQDPGLGLRLIYFSYDVKMKEKGDIPEGYSVSREKKERFSLILESASTNQTSMYLCASSPGTPSGANVLTFGAGSRLTVL.

The chain has TRBV2 and TRBJ1-2, with TRBD1 identical over 7 bases. Germline V gene lookup returns CDR1 SNHLY and CDR2 FYNNEI. The ends lost 7 bases at V and 2 bases at J; junction bases unmatched: 4. This CDR3 spans 13 amino acids. DNA for the CDR3: TGTGCCAGCACTCCACAGGGGAACTATGGCTACACCTTC. Residues: CASTPQGNYGYTF.

V is TRBV29-1 and J is TRBJ1-1; possible D gene TRBD1, 5 bases. The germline V gene encodes CDR1 SQVTM and CDR2 ANQGSEA. The CDR3 spans 12 residues. V lost 3 bases and J 4 bases, leaving 9 bases between the germline ends. This CDR3 reads CSVDTGGTEAFF. As DNA, the CDR3 is TGCAGCGTTGATACGGGGGGCACTGAAGCTTTCTTT.

The chain combines TRBV10-1 with TRBJ1-1; 10 bases are a match to TRBD1. CDR1 and CDR2 from the germline V gene are WNHNN and SYGVQD (reference sequence). This CDR3 has 14 amino acids. V shed 5 bases, J shed 5 bases, and the junction held 5 bases outside the gene matches. The CDR3 protein is CASSPDRGLTEAFF. CDR3 coding DNA: TGCGCCAGCAGTCCTGACAGGGGGCTTACTGAAGCTTTCTTT.

This clone appeared many times. V usage is TRBV6-5 and J usage is TRBJ2-7; weak D call: TRBD1 (5 bases). Trimming shortened V by 1 base and J by 3 bases, and 10 bases separated the two germline ends. The V gene's germline CDR1 is MNHEY and CDR2 SVGAGI. This CDR3 spans 14 amino acids. The CDR3 sequence is CASSYYGQGYEQYF. As DNA, the CDR3 is TGTGCCAGCAGTTACTATGGTCAGGGCTACGAGCAGTACTTC.

This chain joins TRBV7-9 and TRBJ1-1; no clear D gene. CDR1 and CDR2 from the germline V gene are SEHNR and FQNEAQ (reference sequence). V was trimmed by 3 bases and J by 3 bases, leaving 2 bases between them. CDR3 length: 11 residues. The CDR3 reads CASSFDTEAFF. The CDR3 region has the DNA TGTGCCAGCAGCTTCGACACTGAAGCTTTCTTT.

This clone has just a few counts. The V gene is TRBV9, the J gene TRBJ2-1; TRBD1 is a possible D gene (5 bases). The V end lost 3 bases, the J end lost 9 bases, and 16 bases lay between the germline ends. The CDR3 has 14 residues. Germline V gene sequence: CDR1 SGDLS, CDR2 YYNGEE. CDR3 sequence reads: CASSAQGIFGEQFF. DNA of the CDR3: TGTGCCAGCAGCGCCCAGGGCATATTTGGTGAGCAGTTCTTC.

The V call is TRBV28, the J call TRBJ2-1, with 8 bases matching TRBD1. Germline lookup yields CDR1 MDHEN and CDR2 SYDVKM. J was trimmed by 10 bases and V by 6 bases; bases with no gene match: 2. The CDR3 runs to 11 residues. CDR3 sequence reads: CASRTGVEQFF. Written as DNA, the CDR3 is TGTGCCAGCAGGACAGGGGTCGAGCAGTTCTTC.

Only a few counts were recorded for this clone. The chain employs TRBV9 and TRBJ2-3, with a weak D call TRBD2 (5 bases). Germline V lookup: CDR1 SGDLS, CDR2 YYNGEE. CDR3 length equals 17 residues. The V end was cut by 2 bases, the J end by 2 bases, with 18 bases between. The CDR3 nucleotides are TGTGCCAGCAGCGTTAAAGCGGACCAACTCATCACAGATACGCAGTATTTT. Residues: CASSVKADQLITDTQYF.

This chain uses TRBV2 with TRBJ2-1; 10 bases match TRBD2. Germline-derived CDR1 and CDR2 are SNHLY and FYNNEI. Trimming at V came to 4 bases and at J to 9 bases, leaving 9 bases not matched to a gene. This CDR3 comprises 15 residues. The CDR3 nucleotides read TGTGCCAGCAGTGGGCTAGCGGGAGCGGTCGGTGAGCAGTTCTTC. It translates to CASSGLAGAVGEQFF. Full variable domain (rest looked up from reference TRBV2 and TRBJ2-1): EPEVTQTPSHQVTQMGQEVILRCVPISNHLYFYWYRQILGQKVEFLVSFYNNEISEKSEIFDDQFSVERPDGSNFTLKIRSTKLEDSAMYFCASSGLAGAVGEQFFGPGTRLTVL.